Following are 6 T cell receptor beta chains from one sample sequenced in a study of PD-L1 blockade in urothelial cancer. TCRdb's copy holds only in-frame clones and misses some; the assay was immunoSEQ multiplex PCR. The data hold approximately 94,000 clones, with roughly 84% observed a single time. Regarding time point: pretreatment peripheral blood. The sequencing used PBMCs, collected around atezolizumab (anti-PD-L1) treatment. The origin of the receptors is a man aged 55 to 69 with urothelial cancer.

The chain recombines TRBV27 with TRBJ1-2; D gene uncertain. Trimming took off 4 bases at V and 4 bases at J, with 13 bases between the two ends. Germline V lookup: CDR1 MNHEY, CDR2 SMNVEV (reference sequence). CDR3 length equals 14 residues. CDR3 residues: CASSSPEAGYGYTF. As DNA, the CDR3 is TGTGCCAGCAGTTCTCCAGAAGCAGGCTATGGCTACACCTTC.

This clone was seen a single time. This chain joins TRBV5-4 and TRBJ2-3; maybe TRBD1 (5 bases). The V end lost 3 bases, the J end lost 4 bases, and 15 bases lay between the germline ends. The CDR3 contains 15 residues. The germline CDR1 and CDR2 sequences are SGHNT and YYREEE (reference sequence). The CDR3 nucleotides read TGTGCCAGCAGCTCTAAGGGGCTAGAGCCAGATACGCAGTATTTT. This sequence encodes CASSSKGLEPDTQYF.

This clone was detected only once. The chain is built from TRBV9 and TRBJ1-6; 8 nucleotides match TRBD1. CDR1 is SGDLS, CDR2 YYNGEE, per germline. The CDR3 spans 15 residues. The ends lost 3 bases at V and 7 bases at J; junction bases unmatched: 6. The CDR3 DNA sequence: TGTGCCAGCAGCGCCGCGGACAGGGAAAATTCACCCCTCCACTTT. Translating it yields CASSAADRENSPLHF.

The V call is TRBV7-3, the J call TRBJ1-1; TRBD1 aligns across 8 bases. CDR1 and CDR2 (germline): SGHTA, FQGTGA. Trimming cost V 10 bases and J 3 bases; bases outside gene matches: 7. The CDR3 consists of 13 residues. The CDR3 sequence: CATAVQGDTEAFF. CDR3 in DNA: TGTGCCACCGCGGTACAGGGGGACACTGAAGCTTTCTTT.

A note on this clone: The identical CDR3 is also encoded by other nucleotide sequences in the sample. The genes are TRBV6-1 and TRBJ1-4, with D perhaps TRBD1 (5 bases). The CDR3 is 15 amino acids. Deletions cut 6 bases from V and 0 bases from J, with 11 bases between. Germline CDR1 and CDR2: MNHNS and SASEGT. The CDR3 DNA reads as TGTGCCAGCAGAACAGGCGCGTCAACTAATGAAAAACTGTTTTTT. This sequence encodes CASRTGASTNEKLFF.

The CDR3 region is CASSRRTGADTQYF. The CDR3 nucleotides are TGTGCCAGCAGCCGTCGGACAGGGGCAGATACGCAGTATTTT. The V gene is TRBV5-6, the J gene TRBJ2-3; TRBD1 matches at 9 bases. The germline V gene has CDR1 SGHDT and CDR2 YYEEEE. This CDR3 comprises 14 residues. J lost 4 bases, V lost 4 bases, and 4 bases had no gene match.